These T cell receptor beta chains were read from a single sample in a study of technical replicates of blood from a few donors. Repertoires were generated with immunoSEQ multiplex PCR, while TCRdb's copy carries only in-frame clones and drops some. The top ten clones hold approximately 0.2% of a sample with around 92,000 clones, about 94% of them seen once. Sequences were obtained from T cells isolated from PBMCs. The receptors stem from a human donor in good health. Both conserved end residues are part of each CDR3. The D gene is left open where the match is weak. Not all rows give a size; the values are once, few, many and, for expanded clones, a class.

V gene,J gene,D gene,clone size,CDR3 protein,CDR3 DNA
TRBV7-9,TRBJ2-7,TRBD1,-,CASSPPGQNEQYF,TGTGCCAGCAGCCCCCCGGGACAGAACGAGCAGTACTTC
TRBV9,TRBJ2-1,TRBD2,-,CASGGALAGYGQFF,TGTGCCAGCGGTGGGGCACTAGCGGGATATGGGCAGTTCTTC
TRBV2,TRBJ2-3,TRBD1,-,CASSVRTDRGPRDTQYF,TGTGCCAGCAGTGTCCGAACGGACAGGGGCCCCCGGGATACGCAGTATTTT
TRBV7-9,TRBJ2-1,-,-,CASSPTTQGYEQFF,TGTGCCAGCAGCCCAACCACACAGGGCTATGAGCAGTTCTTC
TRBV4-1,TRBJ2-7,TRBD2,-,CASSQVSLAGAYEQYF,TGCGCCAGCAGCCAAGTATCTCTAGCGGGAGCCTACGAGCAGTACTTC
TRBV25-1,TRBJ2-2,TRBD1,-,CASSAPTGVSNTGELFF,TGTGCCAGCAGTGCTCCGACAGGGGTTAGCAACACCGGGGAGCTGTTTTTT
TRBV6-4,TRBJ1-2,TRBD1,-,CASSPDRAGYGYTF,TGTGCCAGCAGCCCGGACAGGGCCGGCTATGGCTACACCTTC
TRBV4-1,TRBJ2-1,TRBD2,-,CASSQEGGTSGYNEQFF,TGCGCCAGCAGCCAAGAAGGCGGGACTAGCGGTTACAATGAGCAGTTCTTC
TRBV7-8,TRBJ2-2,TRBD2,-,CASSRGLALGGTGELFF,TGTGCCAGCAGTCGGGGACTAGCTTTGGGTGGCACCGGGGAGCTGTTTTTT
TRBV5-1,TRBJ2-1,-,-,CASSLGEGYNEQFF,TGCGCCAGCAGCTTGGGAGAGGGCTACAATGAGCAGTTCTTC
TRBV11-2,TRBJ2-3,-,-,CASSPRGTDTQYF,TGTGCCAGCAGCCCCCGGGGCACAGATACGCAGTATTTT
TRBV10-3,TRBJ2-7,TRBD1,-,CAISESQDRDSPFEQYF,TGTGCCATCAGTGAGTCGCAGGACCGGGACAGCCCTTTCGAGCAGTACTTC
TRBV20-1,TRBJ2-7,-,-,CSADPDSRF,TGCAGTGCTGATCCCGACAGTCGGTTC
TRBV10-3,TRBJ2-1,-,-,CAISETSSRGSNEQFF,TGTGCCATCAGTGAGACTTCGTCGCGGGGCTCCAATGAGCAGTTCTTC
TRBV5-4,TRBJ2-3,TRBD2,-,CASSTKSGLAGGDTQYF,TGTGCCAGCAGCACCAAATCGGGACTAGCGGGGGGGGATACGCAGTATTTT
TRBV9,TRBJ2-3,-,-,CASSRGALTDTQYF,TGTGCCAGCAGCCGCGGGGCCCTCACAGATACGCAGTATTTT
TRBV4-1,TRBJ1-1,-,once,CASSQEWSAEAFF,TGCGCCAGCAGCCAGGAATGGAGCGCTGAAGCTTTCTTT
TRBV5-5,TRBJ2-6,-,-,CASSLGGLGAGANVLTF,TGTGCCAGCAGCTTGGGAGGTTTAGGGGCTGGGGCCAACGTCCTGACTTTC
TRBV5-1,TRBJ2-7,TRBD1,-,CASSPGQGLYEQYF,TGCGCCAGCAGCCCGGGACAGGGGCTCTACGAGCAGTACTTC
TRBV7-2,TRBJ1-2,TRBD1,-,CASSSGTGNGYTF,TGTGCCAGCAGCTCAGGGACAGGGAACGGCTACACCTTC
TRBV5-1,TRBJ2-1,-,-,CASSLRYTYNEQFF,TGCGCCAGCAGCTTGCGGTATACCTACAATGAGCAGTTCTTC
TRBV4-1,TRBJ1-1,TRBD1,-,CASSQGLGQVYTEAFF,TGCGCCAGCAGCCAGGGCCTGGGACAGGTGTACACTGAAGCTTTCTTT
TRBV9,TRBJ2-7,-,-,CASSLDPSGGEQYF,TGTGCCAGCAGCCTTGATCCCTCCGGCGGCGAGCAGTACTTC
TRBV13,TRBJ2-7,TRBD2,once,CASSGAASGTYSYEQYF,TGTGCCAGCAGCGGAGCCGCTAGCGGGACATACTCCTACGAGCAGTACTTC
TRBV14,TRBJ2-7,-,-,CASSPRTEGVQYF,TGTGCCAGCAGCCCGCGGACAGAAGGGGTGCAGTACTTC
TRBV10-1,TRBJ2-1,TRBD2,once,CASSGARAGGDFF,TGCGCCAGCAGTGGCGCGAGGGCGGGAGGGGATTTCTTC
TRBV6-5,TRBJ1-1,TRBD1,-,CASSYYKVGTGEAFF,TGTGCCAGCAGTTACTACAAGGTAGGGACAGGCGAAGCTTTCTTT
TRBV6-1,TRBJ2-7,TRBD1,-,CASSEVGTGKEQYF,TGTGCCAGCAGTGAAGTCGGGACAGGGAAAGAGCAGTACTTC
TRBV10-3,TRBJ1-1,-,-,CAISEGYSSDTEAFF,TGTGCCATCAGTGAGGGGTACAGTTCTGACACTGAAGCTTTCTTT